These 20 T cell receptor beta chains were sequenced from one sample in a study of T cells after yellow fever vaccination. TCRdb itself ran the 5' RACE reads through MiXCR, one entry per CDR3 protein. The top ten clones hold about 15% of a sample with 500,000 to 650,000 distinct CDR3 sequences, 9% to 15% of them seen once. Specimen: PBMCs, collected on the day of the yellow fever booster vaccination. The receptors stem from a young man who received the YFV17D yellow fever vaccine.

The gene calls are TRBV24-1 and TRBJ2-1; 11 bases align to TRBD2. This CDR3 comprises 16 residues. V gave up 0 bases and J gave up 6 bases; unmatched junction bases: 3. CDR1 and CDR2 (germline): KGHDR, SFDVKD. The DNA of the CDR3 is TGTGCCACCAGTGATTTGGAACTAGCGGGAGTCAATGAGCAGTTCTTC. Protein sequence: CATSDLELAGVNEQFF.

V usage is TRBV19 and J usage is TRBJ2-1; 10 bases align to TRBD2. CDR3 length: 15 residues. The trim removed 6 bases at V and 3 bases at J, leaving 5 bases unmatched. Germline V CDR1 and CDR2: LNHDA, SQIVND (reference sequence). CDR3: CASRLTSGFYNEQFF. The CDR3 nucleotides read TGTGCCAGTAGATTGACTAGCGGGTTCTACAATGAGCAGTTCTTC. Full variable domain (missing parts from reference TRBV19 and TRBJ2-1): DGGITQSPKYLFRKEGQNVTLSCEQNLNHDAMYWYRQDPGQGLRLIYYSQIVNDFQKGDIAEGYSVSREKKESFPLTVTSAQKNPTAFYLCASRLTSGFYNEQFFGPGTRLTVL.

The chain links TRBV2 to TRBJ2-5; D is unclear. The CDR3 extends over 11 amino acids. Germline V gives CDR1 SNHLY, CDR2 FYNNEI. V was clipped by 4 bases and J by 4 bases, with 4 bases between them. CDR3 sequence: CASSGAETQYF. The CDR3 nucleotides read TGTGCCAGCAGTGGCGCAGAGACCCAGTACTTC.

The genes are TRBV11-2 and TRBJ2-1; 13 bases agree with TRBD2. V trimming: 5 bases; J trimming: 8 bases; junction bases outside the gene matches: 3. Germline V lookup: CDR1 SGHAT, CDR2 FQNNGV. The CDR3 sequence is 14 residues long. This CDR3 is CASSRTSGSYEQFF. The CDR3 nucleotides are TGTGCCAGCAGCAGGACTAGCGGGAGCTATGAGCAGTTCTTC.

This clonotype was seen more than once but under ten times. This sequence joins TRBV7-2 and TRBJ2-3; D is unclear. With 5 bases removed from V and 4 bases from J, the gap between germline ends came to 13 bases. CDR3 length equals 14 residues. Germline-derived CDR1 and CDR2 are SGHTA and FQGNSA. As DNA, the CDR3 is TGTGCCAGCAGCCCAACCAGGATTCCAGATACGCAGTATTTT. Translating gives CASSPTRIPDTQYF.

This clonotype showed up just a few times. The gene calls are TRBV5-4 and TRBJ2-3; perhaps TRBD2 as D (5 bases). Germline V gene lookup returns CDR1 SGHNT and CDR2 YYREEE (reference sequence). The germline V and J ends were trimmed by 0 bases and 7 bases, with 12 bases remaining between them. The CDR3 length is 14 residues. The CDR3 DNA follows: TGTGCCAGCAGCTTGGCCGGTACGGGAAATACGCAGTATTTT. Amino acid sequence: CASSLAGTGNTQYF.

The chain uses TRBV20-1 and TRBJ2-7; 7 bases align to TRBD2. V was clipped by 1 base and J by 7 bases; unmatched bases: 7. Germline CDR1 is DFQATT and CDR2 is SNEGSKA (reference sequence). The CDR3 loop spans 13 amino acids. The CDR3 bases are TGCAGTGCTAGAGTAGCGGGCCTTGGGGAGCAGTACTTC. Its protein product is CSARVAGLGEQYF.

J is TRBJ2-5 and V is TRBV5-1, with a weak D call TRBD2 (6 bases). CDR3 size: 13 residues. The V end was cut by 7 bases, the J end by 2 bases, with 12 bases between. The V gene's germline CDR1 is SGHRS and CDR2 YFSETQ. Here the CDR3 DNA reads TGCGCCAGCGGGGGGACGGCTCAAGAGACCCAGTACTTC. Translated: CASGGTAQETQYF.

This clonotype was counted between two and nine times. The chain links TRBV6-2 or TRBV6-3 to TRBJ2-3, with TRBD2 matching over 10 bases. CDR1 and CDR2 (germline): MNHEY, SVGEGT. V was clipped by 4 bases and J by 4 bases; unmatched bases: 5. The CDR3 is made up of 15 amino acids. The CDR3, as DNA: TGTGCCAGCAGTTTCCGGCTAGCGGGAGCAGATACGCAGTATTTT. It encodes CASSFRLAGADTQYF.

The V call is TRBV11-1, the J call TRBJ2-4; the D is unclear. CDR3 length: 14 residues. V shed 2 bases and J shed 2 bases, with 7 bases lying between them. The V gene's germline CDR1 is SGHAT and CDR2 FQDESV (reference sequence). The CDR3 is CASSLQIPKNIQYF. In nucleotides, the CDR3 is TGTGCCAGCAGCTTACAGATTCCCAAAAACATTCAGTACTTC.

This clonotype was seen a few times. The chain couples TRBV20-1 to TRBJ2-7; 8 bases fit TRBD2. Looked up from germline, CDR1 is DFQATT and CDR2 is SNEGSKA (reference sequence). The CDR3 sequence is 15 residues long. V lost 5 bases, J lost 5 bases, and 14 bases stayed unmatched. DNA for the CDR3: TGCAGTGCTCCCCGGGGGGGGAAGATCGGGGACGAGCAGTACTTC. This translates into CSAPRGGKIGDEQYF.

The table lists this clonotype with a few counts. CDR3 nucleotide sequence: TGTGCCAGCAGTTTGGCGCAACTTACCTACAATGAGCAGTTCTTC. As protein: CASSLAQLTYNEQFF. The chain employs TRBV12-3 or TRBV12-4 and TRBJ2-1; no clear D. This CDR3 spans 15 amino acids. The germline V and J ends were trimmed by 3 bases and 2 bases, with 11 bases remaining between them.

This clonotype has a handful of counts. This chain links TRBV10-3 with TRBJ2-1; D may be TRBD1 or TRBD2 (5 bases each). Trimming left V 5 bases short and J 8 bases short, with 19 bases between. Germline V gene data show CDR1 as ENHRY and CDR2 as SYGVKD. The CDR3 covers 15 residues. CDR3 loop: CAISRGREGAHEQFF. The DNA for the CDR3 is TGTGCCATCAGTCGGGGCAGGGAAGGGGCCCATGAGCAGTTCTTC.

In this sample, this clonotype turned up a few times. The chain is built from TRBV18 and TRBJ2-7; D gene uncertain. The CDR3 runs 14 residues. CDR1 and CDR2 from the germline V gene are KGHSH and LQKENI. The ends were cut back, 0 bases at V and 0 bases at J, with 6 bases in the middle. The CDR3 DNA reads TGTGCCAGCTCACCACCGGCGGACTCCTACGAGCAGTACTTC. Amino acids: CASSPPADSYEQYF.

This clonotype was counted a few times. V and J are TRBV6-1 and TRBJ2-3; D may be TRBD2 (6 bases). The CDR3 spans 14 residues. V lost 5 bases and J lost 2, with 11 bases in between. Per germline, CDR1 MNHNS and CDR2 SASEGT. In DNA form, the CDR3 reads TGTGCCAGCAGTCCTCGGGGGTACACAGATACGCAGTATTTT. Encoded protein: CASSPRGYTDTQYF.

This clonotype appeared a few times. The chain is built from TRBV7-6 and TRBJ1-1, with a possible D match to TRBD1 (5 bases). Germline V gene sequence: CDR1 SGHVS, CDR2 FNYEAQ. The CDR3 consists of 15 residues. The V end was cut by 5 bases, the J end by 2 bases, with 15 bases between. This CDR3 is CASSVGRGVNTEAFF. The CDR3 coding sequence is TGTGCCAGCAGCGTGGGGCGGGGTGTAAACACTGAAGCTTTCTTT.

The chain combines TRBV27 with TRBJ2-7, with 8 nucleotides matching TRBD2. Looked up from germline, CDR1 is MNHEY and CDR2 is SMNVEV (reference sequence). Trimming at V came to 8 bases and at J to 1 base, leaving 10 bases not matched to a gene. This CDR3 contains 15 residues. The CDR3: CASHSGGFKSYEQYF. The DNA of the CDR3 is TGTGCCAGCCATTCGGGAGGGTTTAAATCCTACGAGCAGTACTTC.

The V and J genes are TRBV20-1 and TRBJ2-1; 9 bases are a match to TRBD2. This CDR3 is 17 amino acids long. The germline V gene encodes CDR1 DFQATT and CDR2 SNEGSKA (reference sequence). The V segment lost 3 bases and the J segment 0 bases; nucleotides outside the gene matches: 9. The chain's CDR3 is CSARSRAGGSSYNEQFF. CDR3 nucleotides: TGCAGTGCTAGGTCGCGCGCGGGAGGGAGCTCCTACAATGAGCAGTTCTTC.

This clonotype came up a few times. The chain has TRBV5-1 and TRBJ2-6; D may be TRBD1 (5 bases). The length of the CDR3 is 16 residues. With 4 bases removed from V and 0 bases from J, the gap between germline ends came to 11 bases. Germline-derived CDR1 and CDR2 are SGHRS and YFSETQ. The CDR3 nucleotides are TGCGCCAGCAGCAAAAGACAGCTCTCTGGGGCCAACGTCCTGACTTTC. Translated: CASSKRQLSGANVLTF. Filled out from reference TRBV5-1 and TRBJ2-6, the complete variable domain reads KAGVTQTPRYLIKTRGQQVTLSCSPISGHRSVSWYQQTPGQGLQFLFEYFSETQRNKGNFPGRFSGRQFSNSRSEMNVSTLELGDSALYLCASSKRQLSGANVLTFGAGSRLTVL.

The sample holds a few counts of this clonotype. The rearrangement links TRBV30 to TRBJ2-2; no firm D call. CDR1 GTSNPN and CDR2 SVGIG come from the germline V gene (reference sequence). This CDR3 is 12 amino acids long. CDR3 sequence reads: CAGGPNTGELFF. DNA of the CDR3: TGTGCAGGCGGTCCGAACACCGGGGAGCTGTTTTTT. Full variable domain (missing parts from reference TRBV30 and TRBJ2-2): SQTIHQWPATLVQPVGSPLSLECTVEGTSNPNLYWYRQAAGRGLQLLFYSVGIGQISSEVPQNLSASRPQDRQFILSSKKLLLSDSGFYLCAGGPNTGELFFGEGSRLTVL.